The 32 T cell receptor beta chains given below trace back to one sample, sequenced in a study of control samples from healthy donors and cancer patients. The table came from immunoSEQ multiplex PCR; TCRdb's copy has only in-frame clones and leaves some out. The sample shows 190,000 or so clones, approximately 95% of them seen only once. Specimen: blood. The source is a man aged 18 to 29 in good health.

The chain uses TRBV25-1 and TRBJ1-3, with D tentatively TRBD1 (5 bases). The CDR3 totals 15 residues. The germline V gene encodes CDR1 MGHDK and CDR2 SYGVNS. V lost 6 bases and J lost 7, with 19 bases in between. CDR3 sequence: CASSFAGLMGNTIYF. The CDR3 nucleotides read TGTGCCAGCAGCTTCGCGGGACTCATGGGGAACACCATATATTTT.

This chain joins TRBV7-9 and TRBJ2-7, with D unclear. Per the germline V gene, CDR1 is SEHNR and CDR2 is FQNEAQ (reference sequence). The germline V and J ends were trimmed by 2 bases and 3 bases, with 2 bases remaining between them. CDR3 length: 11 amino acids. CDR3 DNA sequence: TGTGCCAGCAGCTTAAACTACGAGCAGTACTTC. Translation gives CASSLNYEQYF.

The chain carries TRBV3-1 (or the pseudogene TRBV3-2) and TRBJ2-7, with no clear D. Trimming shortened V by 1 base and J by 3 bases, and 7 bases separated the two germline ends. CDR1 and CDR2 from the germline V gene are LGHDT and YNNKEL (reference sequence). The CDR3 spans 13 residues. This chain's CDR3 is CASSQGFSYEQYF. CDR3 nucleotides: TGTGCCAGCAGCCAAGGTTTTAGCTACGAGCAGTACTTC.

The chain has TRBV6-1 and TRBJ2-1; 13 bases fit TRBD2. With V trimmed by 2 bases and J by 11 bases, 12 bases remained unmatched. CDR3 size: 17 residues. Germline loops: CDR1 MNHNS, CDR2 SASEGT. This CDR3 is CASSERKTSGGQPKQFF. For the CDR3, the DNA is TGTGCCAGCAGTGAACGTAAGACTAGCGGGGGGCAACCTAAGCAGTTCTTC.

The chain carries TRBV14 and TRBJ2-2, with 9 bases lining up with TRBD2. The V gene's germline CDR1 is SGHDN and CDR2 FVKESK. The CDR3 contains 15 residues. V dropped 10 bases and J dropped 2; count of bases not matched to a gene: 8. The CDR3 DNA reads TGTGCCAACAGTACCGGGACTAGCAACACCGGGGAGCTGTTTTTT. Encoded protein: CANSTGTSNTGELFF.

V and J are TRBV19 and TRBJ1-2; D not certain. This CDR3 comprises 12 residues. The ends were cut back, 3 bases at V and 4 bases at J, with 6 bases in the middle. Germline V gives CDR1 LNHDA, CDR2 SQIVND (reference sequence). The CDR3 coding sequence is TGTGCCAGTAGTATGAACCTCTATGGCTACACCTTC. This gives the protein CASSMNLYGYTF. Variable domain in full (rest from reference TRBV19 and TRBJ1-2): DGGITQSPKYLFRKEGQNVTLSCEQNLNHDAMYWYRQDPGQGLRLIYYSQIVNDFQKGDIAEGYSVSREKKESFPLTVTSAQKNPTAFYLCASSMNLYGYTFGSGTRLTVV.

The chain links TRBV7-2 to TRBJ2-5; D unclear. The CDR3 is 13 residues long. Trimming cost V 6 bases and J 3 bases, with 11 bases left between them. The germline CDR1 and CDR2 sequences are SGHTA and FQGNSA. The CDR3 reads CASSLRLKETQYF. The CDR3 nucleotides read TGTGCCAGCAGTCTAAGGCTGAAAGAGACCCAGTACTTC.

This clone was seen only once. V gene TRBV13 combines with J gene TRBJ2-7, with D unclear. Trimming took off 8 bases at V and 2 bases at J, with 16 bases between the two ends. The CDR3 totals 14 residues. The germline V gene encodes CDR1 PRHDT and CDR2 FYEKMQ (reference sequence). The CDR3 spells CASGAPHPPYEQYF. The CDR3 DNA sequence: TGTGCCAGCGGCGCCCCTCATCCACCCTACGAGCAGTACTTC.

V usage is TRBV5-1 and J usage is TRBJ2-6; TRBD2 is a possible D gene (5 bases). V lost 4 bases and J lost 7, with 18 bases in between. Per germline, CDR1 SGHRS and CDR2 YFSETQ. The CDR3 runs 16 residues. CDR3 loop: CASSPTRRAGANVLTF. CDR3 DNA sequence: TGCGCCAGCAGCCCGACGAGGCGGGCGGGCGCCAACGTCCTGACTTTC.

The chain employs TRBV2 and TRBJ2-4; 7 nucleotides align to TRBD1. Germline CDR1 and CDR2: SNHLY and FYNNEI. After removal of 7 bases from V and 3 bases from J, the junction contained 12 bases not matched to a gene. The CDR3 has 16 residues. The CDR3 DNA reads TGTGCCAGCACTCAGCGTCAGGGGGTTGGCAAAAACATTCAGTACTTC. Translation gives CASTQRQGVGKNIQYF.

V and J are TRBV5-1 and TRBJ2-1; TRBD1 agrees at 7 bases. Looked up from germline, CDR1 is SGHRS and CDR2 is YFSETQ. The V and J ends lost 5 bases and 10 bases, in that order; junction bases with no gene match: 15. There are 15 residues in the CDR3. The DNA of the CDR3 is TGCGCCAGCAGGTCGGGACAGCCTTTTCTTGGGGAGCAGTTCTTC. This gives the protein CASRSGQPFLGEQFF. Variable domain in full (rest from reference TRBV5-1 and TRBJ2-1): KAGVTQTPRYLIKTRGQQVTLSCSPISGHRSVSWYQQTPGQGLQFLFEYFSETQRNKGNFPGRFSGRQFSNSRSEMNVSTLELGDSALYLCASRSGQPFLGEQFFGPGTRLTVL.

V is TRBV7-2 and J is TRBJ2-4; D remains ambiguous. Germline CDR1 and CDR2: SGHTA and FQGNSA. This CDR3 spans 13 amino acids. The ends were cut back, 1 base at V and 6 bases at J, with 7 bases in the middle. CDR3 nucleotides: TGTGCCAGCAGCTTAGTGACCGCAAACATTCAGTACTTC. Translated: CASSLVTANIQYF.

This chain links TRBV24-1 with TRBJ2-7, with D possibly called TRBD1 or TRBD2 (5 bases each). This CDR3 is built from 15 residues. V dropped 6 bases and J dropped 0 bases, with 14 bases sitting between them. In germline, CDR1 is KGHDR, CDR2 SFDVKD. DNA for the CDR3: TGTGCCACCAGTCCCACCGGGACGGCCTCCTACGAGCAGTACTTC. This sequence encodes CATSPTGTASYEQYF.

In nucleotides, the CDR3 is TGTGCCAGCGCTCTAGACAGGGGCTATGGCTACACCTTC. Translated, it gives CASALDRGYGYTF. V is TRBV6-5 and J is TRBJ1-2, with 8 bases matching TRBD1. The CDR3 sequence is 13 residues long. The germline CDR1 and CDR2 sequences are MNHEY and SVGAGI. V shed 8 bases and J 4 bases; nucleotides not matched to a gene: 6.

The CDR3 coding sequence is TGTGCCAGCAGTTTTGGGGACAGGGTAGACCAGCCCCAGCATTTT. Protein sequence: CASSFGDRVDQPQHF. This sequence joins TRBV28 and TRBJ1-5, with 9 bases identical to TRBD1. The junction had 7 bases not matched to a gene; V was cut back by 3 bases and J by 7 bases. The CDR3 contains 15 residues. CDR1 is MDHEN, CDR2 SYDVKM, per germline.

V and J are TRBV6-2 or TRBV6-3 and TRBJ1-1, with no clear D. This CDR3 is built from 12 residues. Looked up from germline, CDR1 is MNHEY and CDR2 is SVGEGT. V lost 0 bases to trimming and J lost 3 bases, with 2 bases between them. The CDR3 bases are TGTGCCAGCAGTTACTCAGACACTGAAGCTTTCTTT. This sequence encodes CASSYSDTEAFF.

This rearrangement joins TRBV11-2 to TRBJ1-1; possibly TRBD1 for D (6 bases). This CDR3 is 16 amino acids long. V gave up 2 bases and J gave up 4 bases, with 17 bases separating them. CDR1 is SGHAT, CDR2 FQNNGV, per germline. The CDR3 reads CASSLRQGKTLTEAFF. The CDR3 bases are TGTGCCAGCAGCTTACGGCAGGGGAAAACGCTCACTGAAGCTTTCTTT.

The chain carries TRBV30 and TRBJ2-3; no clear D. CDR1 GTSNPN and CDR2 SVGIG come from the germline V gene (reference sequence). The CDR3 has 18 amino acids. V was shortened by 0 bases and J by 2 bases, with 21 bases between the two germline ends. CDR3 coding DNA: TGTGCCTGGAGTGTAAATTTGAGGACCGCCATAAACACAGATACGCAGTATTTT. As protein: CAWSVNLRTAINTDTQYF.

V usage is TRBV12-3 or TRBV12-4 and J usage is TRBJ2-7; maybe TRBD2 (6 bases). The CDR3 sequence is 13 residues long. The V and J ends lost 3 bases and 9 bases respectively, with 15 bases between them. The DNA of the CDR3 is TGTGCCAGCAGTTTGGGGAGGTCCTCGTGGCAGTACTTC. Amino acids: CASSLGRSSWQYF.

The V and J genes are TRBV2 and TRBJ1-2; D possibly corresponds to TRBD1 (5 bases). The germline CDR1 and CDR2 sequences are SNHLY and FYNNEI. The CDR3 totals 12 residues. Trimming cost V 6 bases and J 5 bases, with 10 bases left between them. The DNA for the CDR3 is TGTGCCAGCAGGGGACGGACTTATGGCTACACCTTC. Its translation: CASRGRTYGYTF.

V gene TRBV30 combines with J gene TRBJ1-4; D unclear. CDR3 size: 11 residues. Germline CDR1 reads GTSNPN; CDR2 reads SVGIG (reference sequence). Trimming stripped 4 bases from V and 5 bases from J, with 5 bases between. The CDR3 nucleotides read TGTGCCTGGAAGCGGAATGAAAAACTGTTTTTT. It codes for CAWKRNEKLFF.

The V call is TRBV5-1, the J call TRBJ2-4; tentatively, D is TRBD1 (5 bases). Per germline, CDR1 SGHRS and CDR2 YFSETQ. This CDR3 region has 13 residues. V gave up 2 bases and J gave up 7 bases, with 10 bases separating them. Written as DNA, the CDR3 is TGCGCCAGCAGCTTCCGGCAGGGCAACATTCAGTACTTC. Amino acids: CASSFRQGNIQYF.

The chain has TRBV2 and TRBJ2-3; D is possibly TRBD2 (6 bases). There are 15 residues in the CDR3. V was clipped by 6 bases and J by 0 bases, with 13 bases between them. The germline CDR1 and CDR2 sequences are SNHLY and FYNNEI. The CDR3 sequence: CASRRGLTSTDTQYF. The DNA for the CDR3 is TGTGCCAGCAGGCGGGGCCTTACTAGCACAGATACGCAGTATTTT.

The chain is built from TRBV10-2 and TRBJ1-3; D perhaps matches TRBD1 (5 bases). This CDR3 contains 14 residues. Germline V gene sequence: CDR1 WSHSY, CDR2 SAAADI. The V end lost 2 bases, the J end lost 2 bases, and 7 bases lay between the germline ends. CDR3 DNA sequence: TGCGCCAGCAGTGAGCCGGGGGCTGGAAACACCATATATTTT. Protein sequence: CASSEPGAGNTIYF.

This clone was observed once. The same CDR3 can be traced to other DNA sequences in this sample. The CDR3 loop reads CAWSGQLNTEAFF. The CDR3 bases are TGTGCCTGGAGCGGACAGTTGAACACTGAAGCTTTCTTT. The chain couples TRBV30 to TRBJ1-1; tentative D call: TRBD1 (6 bases). Germline V lookup: CDR1 GTSNPN, CDR2 SVGIG (reference sequence). The CDR3 runs 13 residues. The V end lost 3 bases, the J end lost 0 bases, and 8 bases lay between the germline ends.

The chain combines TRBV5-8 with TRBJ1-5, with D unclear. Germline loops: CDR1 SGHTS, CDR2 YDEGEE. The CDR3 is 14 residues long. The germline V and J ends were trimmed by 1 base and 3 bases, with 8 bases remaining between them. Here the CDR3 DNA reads TGTGCCAGCAGCTTGCTGTGGGCCAATCAGCCCCAGCATTTT. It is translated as CASSLLWANQPQHF.

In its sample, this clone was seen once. The CDR3: CASGYGGDSGATGELFF. Written as DNA, the CDR3 is TGTGCTAGTGGTTACGGTGGGGATTCAGGGGCCACCGGGGAGCTGTTTTTT. The genes are TRBV12-5 and TRBJ2-2; maybe TRBD1 (6 bases). The CDR3 consists of 17 residues. V shed 4 bases and J shed 4 bases, with 19 bases lying between them. From germline, CDR1 is LGHNT and CDR2 FRNRAP.

The CDR3, as DNA: TGTGCCAGCCGGCTTAACTCTGGAAACACCATATATTTT. This gives the protein CASRLNSGNTIYF. The chain recombines TRBV27 with TRBJ1-3; D is unclear. This CDR3 comprises 13 residues. The germline V and J ends were trimmed by 8 bases and 0 bases, with 8 bases remaining between them. CDR1 and CDR2 from the germline V gene are MNHEY and SMNVEV (reference sequence).

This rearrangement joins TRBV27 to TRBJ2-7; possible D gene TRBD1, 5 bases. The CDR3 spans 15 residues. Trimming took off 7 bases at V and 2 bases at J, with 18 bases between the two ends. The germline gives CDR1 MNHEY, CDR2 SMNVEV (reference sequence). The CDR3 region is CASMRGSTGPYEQYF. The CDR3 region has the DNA TGTGCCAGCATGAGAGGTAGCACAGGTCCCTACGAGCAGTACTTC.

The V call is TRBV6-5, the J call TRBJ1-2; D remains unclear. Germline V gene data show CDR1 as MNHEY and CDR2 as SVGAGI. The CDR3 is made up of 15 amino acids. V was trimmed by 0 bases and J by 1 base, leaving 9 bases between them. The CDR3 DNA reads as TGTGCCAGCAGTTACTCACTAGGAGTTAACTATGGCTACACCTTC. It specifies CASSYSLGVNYGYTF.

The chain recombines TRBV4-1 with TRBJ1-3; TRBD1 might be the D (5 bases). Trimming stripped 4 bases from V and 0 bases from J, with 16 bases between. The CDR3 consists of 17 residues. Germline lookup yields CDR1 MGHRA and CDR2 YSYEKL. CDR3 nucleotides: TGCGCCAGCAGCCTTCTCCGGCCGGGACCCTCTGGAAACACCATATATTTT. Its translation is CASSLLRPGPSGNTIYF.

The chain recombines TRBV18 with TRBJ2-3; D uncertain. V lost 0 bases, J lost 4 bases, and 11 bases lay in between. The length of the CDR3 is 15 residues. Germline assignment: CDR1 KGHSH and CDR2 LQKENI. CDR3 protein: CASSPPSKSADTQYF. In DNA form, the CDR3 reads TGTGCCAGCTCACCACCGTCTAAATCGGCAGATACGCAGTATTTT.